This T cell receptor (beta chain) was obtained from a study of shared clonotypes between healthy human individuals. Broader study findings: Among non-shared clonotypes, generation probabilities were lower than among those shared by all four donors. Sequencing depth was a factor that was expected to affect clonotype sharing among donors.

It was into CD45RA+ naive and CD45RA-negative memory subsets that the CD4+ cells were split. The CDR3 is 13 amino acids. Trimming took 1 base from V and 4 from J, leaving 7 bases between them. CDR1 is SGHAT, CDR2 FQNNGV, per germline. There are a few counts of this clone. Its antigen is currently unknown. The same CDR3 can be traced to other DNA sequences in this sample. Produced via immunoSEQ multiplex PCR; TCRdb's table is partial and in-frame only. Of roughly 2.2 million clones detected, around 90% appear once; the ten largest clones hold around 0.38%. The clonotype comes from a man younger than 35 in good health. Some clones in this sample may be carry-over from other donors' samples. The gene calls are TRBV11-2 and TRBJ1-2, with a tentative D call TRBD1 (5 bases). The source material was naive CD4+ T cells from PBMCs. As for subset: CD45RA+ positively selected. The CDR3 region has the DNA TGTGCCAGCAGCTTAGGGCAGGGCTATGGCTACACCTTC. Encoded protein: CASSLGQGYGYTF.